This note documents a single T cell receptor beta chain sequence. CDR3 length: 13 amino acids. V was shortened by 2 bases and J by 3 bases, with 7 bases between the two germline ends. Germline-derived CDR1 and CDR2 are GTSNPN and SVGIG (reference sequence). This sample is drawn from a study of siplizumab effects on memory and regulatory T cells. The assay was immunoSEQ multiplex PCR, and TCRdb's table has in-frame clones only and misses some. The repertoire consists of roughly 100,000 clones, with nearly 95% occurring once and the leading ten covering roughly 0.64%. What was sequenced was Tregs sorted from blood. This clonotype was sampled from a human donor in good health. The chain couples TRBV30 to TRBJ1-4; D ambiguous. The CDR3 DNA is TGTGCCTGGAGTCTTAGAGCTAATGAAAAACTGTTTTTT. Its translation is CAWSLRANEKLFF.